This TCR beta chain derives from a study of beta chain features in type 1 diabetes. The wider study: What patients shared with healthy donors was a similar profile of age, gender and cell yields.

Expressed TCRB transcripts were sequenced after all isolated RNA was converted to cDNA. Data came from immunoSEQ multiplex PCR; TCRdb stores just in-frame clones and leaves some out. The sample lists 900,000 or so clones, roughly a sixth occurring once. Study observations and caveats: Reduced insertions and increased deletions marked VDJ junctions in type 1 diabetes patients.

The germline V gene has CDR1 SNHLY and CDR2 FYNNEI. Deletions cut 7 bases from V and 1 base from J, with 16 bases between. There are 16 residues in the CDR3. This clone was picked up a small number of times. Its antigen is still unknown. Isolation of CD4+ naive, central memory, regulatory and stem cell-like memory cells was achieved by sorting via CD45RO/CCR7/CD25/CD127/CD95/CD27. The sequence was collected from a woman between 18 and 29 years old in good health. This chain uses TRBV2 with TRBJ2-2; maybe TRBD2 (7 bases). Sequencing was performed on naive CD4+ T cells from blood. CDR3 bases: TGTGCCAGCAAGCGGGACACGAGGGGGAACACCGGGGAGCTGTTTTTT. Encoded protein: CASKRDTRGNTGELFF.